The 26 T cell receptor beta chains below come from one sample, sequenced in a study of CD8+CD57+ T cells in acquired aplastic anemia. Genomic DNA provided the template from which TCR beta VDJ and CDR3 profiles were obtained. TCRdb reanalysed the reads using MiXCR and keeps one entry per CDR3 protein. Found here are under 500,000 distinct CDR3 sequences, about a third of them singletons; the top ten hold roughly 0.89%. In patients chosen for sequencing, flow cytometry had shown CD8+CD57+ cell expansion. The sequenced sample consisted of sorted CD4+, CD8+, or CD8+CD57+ T cells (not recorded which) from PBMCs. These TCRs come from a human donor with aplastic anemia.

The count of this clonotype is one. One end of the junction varies from germline; a read error may be responsible. The chain couples TRBV29-1 to TRBJ2-5; 11 nucleotides match TRBD1. This CDR3 has 15 residues. The germline V gene has CDR1 SQVTM and CDR2 ANQGSEA. The CDR3, as DNA: TGCAGCGTCTCCGGGACAGGGGGGTACCAAGGGACCCAGTACTTC. Its protein product is CSVSGTGGYQGTQYF.

The rearrangement links TRBV9 to TRBJ1-6; 7 bases are a match to TRBD1. V lost 4 bases, J lost 8 bases, and 15 bases stayed unmatched. CDR3 length equals 17 residues. CDR1 and CDR2 (germline): SGDLS, YYNGEE. CDR3 coding DNA: TGTGCCAGCAGCCACGCGACAGGGTTACTGGGGGATTCACCCCTCCACTTT. Encoded protein: CASSHATGLLGDSPLHF.

A remark on this clonotype: A much larger clonotype is one base distant, so this may be a read error. The chain employs TRBV11-1 and TRBJ1-2; no reliable D call. The CDR3 spans 14 residues. Germline V gives CDR1 SGHAT, CDR2 FQDESV (reference sequence). V lost 7 bases and J 8 bases, leaving 20 bases between the germline ends. CDR3 sequence: CASTELPLKVGYTF. The CDR3 DNA is TGTGCCAGCACCGAACTTCCTTTAAAAGTGGGCTACACCTTC.

The CDR3 loop reads CASSPYGGVGPDTQYF. The CDR3 DNA is TGTGCCAGCAGTCCATACGGGGGTGTGGGTCCAGATACGCAGTATTTT. The chain has TRBV12-3 or TRBV12-4 and TRBJ2-3; a weak D match, TRBD2 (6 bases). V dropped 5 bases and J dropped 4 bases, with 19 bases sitting between them. The CDR3 is 16 residues long.

The chain combines TRBV2 with TRBJ2-7; TRBD2 matches at 10 bases. CDR1 and CDR2 from the germline V gene are SNHLY and FYNNEI. V lost 8 bases, J lost 2 bases, and 9 bases stayed unmatched. The CDR3 consists of 15 residues. Here the CDR3 DNA reads TGTGCCAGCGGACCTAGCGGGGGTTTGGCCTACGAGCAGTACTTC. As protein: CASGPSGGLAYEQYF.

This clonotype was found many times. The chain uses TRBV6-1 and TRBJ1-2, with D possibly matching TRBD1 (6 bases). Deletions cut 6 bases from V and 8 bases from J, with 19 bases between. Germline CDR1 reads MNHNS; CDR2 reads SASEGT. The CDR3 length is 14 residues. The CDR3: CASSLGQGGGGYTF. CDR3 coding DNA: TGTGCCAGCAGCCTCGGGCAGGGAGGGGGAGGCTACACCTTC.

The chain is built from TRBV20-1 and TRBJ2-1, with 11 positions matching TRBD2. J lost 7 bases, V lost 2 bases, and 7 bases had no gene match. The CDR3 has 15 amino acids. Germline V CDR1 and CDR2: DFQATT, SNEGSKA (reference sequence). CDR3 protein: CSARRSGGAENEQFF. The CDR3 coding sequence is TGCAGTGCTAGACGTAGCGGGGGGGCGGAGAATGAGCAGTTCTTC.

The chain joins TRBV2 to TRBJ1-4; D perhaps matches TRBD1 (5 bases). CDR3 length equals 14 residues. Trimming took off 7 bases at V and 9 bases at J, with 18 bases between the two ends. Germline values: CDR1 SNHLY, CDR2 FYNNEI. The CDR3 coding sequence is TGTGCCAGCACCGCGCGGGGACTAATGAAAAAACTGTTTTTT. It yields the protein CASTARGLMKKLFF.

V usage is TRBV3-1 and J usage is TRBJ2-5; D not certain. CDR1 is LGHDT, CDR2 YNNKEL, per germline (reference sequence). The CDR3 has 12 amino acids. Trimming left V 1 base short and J 5 bases short, with 5 bases between. The CDR3 loop is CASSQGVETQYF. The DNA for the CDR3 is TGTGCCAGCAGCCAAGGAGTTGAGACCCAGTACTTC.

This clonotype was observed once. A much larger clonotype is one base distant, so this may be a read error. The chain uses TRBV20-1 and TRBJ1-5, with D tentatively TRBD1 (5 bases). The CDR3 has 15 amino acids. From germline, CDR1 is DFQATT and CDR2 SNEGSKA (reference sequence). V lost 1 base to trimming and J lost 0 bases, with 10 bases between them. CDR3 coding DNA: TGCAGTGCTAGAGCGTGGGGGGATAGCAATCAGCCCCAGCATTTT. Encoded protein: CSARAWGDSNQPQHF.

This clonotype was recorded a few times. Possible read error: a much larger clone is one base away. The chain couples TRBV10-3 to TRBJ2-1; 9 bases line up with TRBD2. This CDR3 comprises 15 residues. From germline, CDR1 is ENHRY and CDR2 SYGVKD. The CDR3 bases are TGTGTCATCAGTGAAAGGGCGGGAGGGGTCAATGAGCAGTTCTTC. Protein sequence: CVISERAGGVNEQFF.

Points on this clonotype: Just one base apart from a much larger clone, this may be a read error. This sequence joins TRBV20-1 and TRBJ2-5; D gene unclear. This CDR3 has 13 residues. Germline V CDR1 and CDR2: DFQATT, SNEGSKA (reference sequence). CDR3 sequence: CSAPPAEMETQHF. CDR3 bases: TGCAGTGCTCCCCCGGCCGAGATGGAGACCCAGCACTTC.

The rearrangement joins TRBV27 to TRBJ1-2, with D possibly TRBD1 on 5 matching bases. Trimming removed 6 bases at V and 1 base at J, with 24 bases between. Germline CDR1 and CDR2: MNHEY and SMNVEV (reference sequence). The CDR3 is 18 amino acids. The CDR3 nucleotides are TGTGCCAGCAGCCCTTCCGGGGCTCGCCTAAAACTTAACTATGGCTACACCTTC. Amino acid sequence: CASSPSGARLKLNYGYTF.

With respect to this clonotype: Sequence at one end of the junction differs from germline and may be a read error. The V and J genes are TRBV10-3 and TRBJ1-2; D is uncertain. Per germline, CDR1 ENHRY and CDR2 SYGVKD. This CDR3 spans 15 amino acids. The CDR3 protein is CDISESEGSNYGYTF. CDR3 bases: TGTGACATCAGTGAGTCGGAAGGGTCCAACTATGGCTACACCTTC.

At least ten counts were recorded for this clonotype. The chain employs TRBV11-2 and TRBJ1-2; the D is unclear. V was trimmed by 1 base and J by 3 bases, leaving 12 bases between them. This CDR3 spans 15 amino acids. The germline V gene has CDR1 SGHAT and CDR2 FQNNGV. Here the CDR3 reads CASSLGQNSHYGYTF. The CDR3 nucleotides read TGTGCCAGCAGCTTAGGTCAGAATTCTCACTATGGCTACACCTTC.

J is TRBJ2-3 and V is TRBV10-2; 8 bases align to TRBD2. The CDR3 runs 17 residues. J was trimmed by 0 bases and V by 4 bases; bases with no gene match: 9. Germline V gene data show CDR1 as WSHSY and CDR2 as SAAADI. The CDR3 DNA reads TGCGCCAGCAGTGGTACCAGCGGGGGCGGGAGCACAGATACGCAGTATTTT. It specifies CASSGTSGGGSTDTQYF.

This clonotype was detected many times. This rearrangement joins TRBV2 to TRBJ2-3; D is ambiguous. Germline CDR1 SNHLY, CDR2 FYNNEI. The length of the CDR3 is 14 residues. The V end lost 3 bases, the J end lost 5 bases, and 12 bases lay between the germline ends. The CDR3: CASSESGWGDTQYF. The CDR3 coding sequence is TGTGCCAGCAGTGAGTCTGGGTGGGGAGATACGCAGTATTTT.

This clonotype was counted many times. The genes are TRBV7-7 and TRBJ2-1; D is perhaps TRBD1 or TRBD2 (6 bases each). In germline, CDR1 is SSHAT, CDR2 FNYEAQ (reference sequence). The CDR3 sequence is 15 residues long. CDR3 nucleotide sequence: TGTGCTAGTCAACGGGAGACAGGCCCCTACAATGAGCAGTTCTTC. Its translation is CASQRETGPYNEQFF. The whole variable domain, filled in from reference TRBV7-7 and TRBJ2-1, reads GAGVSQSPRYKVTKRGQDVTLRCDPISSHATLYWYQQALGQGPEFLTYFNYEAQPDKSGLPSDRFSAERPEGSISTLTIQRTEQRDSAMYRCASQRETGPYNEQFFGPGTRLTVL.

The chain joins TRBV15 to TRBJ2-7, with D uncertain. V dropped 0 bases and J dropped 7 bases, with 10 bases sitting between them. The CDR3 runs to 13 residues. In germline, CDR1 is LNHNV, CDR2 YYDKDF (reference sequence). In DNA, the CDR3 is TGTGCCACCAGCAGAGATCTTGAGGAAGAGCAGTACTTC. This gives the protein CATSRDLEEEQYF.

The J gene is TRBJ2-1, the V gene TRBV6-2 or TRBV6-3; TRBD1 or TRBD2 may be the D gene (5 bases each). CDR3 size: 17 residues. CDR1 and CDR2 from the germline V gene are MNHEY and SVGEGT. V was shortened by 0 bases and J by 0 bases, with 12 bases between the two germline ends. For the CDR3, the DNA is TGTGCCAGCAGTTACTCTCTTGGGACGGTCTCCTACAATGAGCAGTTCTTC. This gives the protein CASSYSLGTVSYNEQFF.

The chain uses TRBV4-3 and TRBJ2-6; D is perhaps TRBD2 (6 bases). There are 15 residues in the CDR3. Germline V gives CDR1 LGHNA, CDR2 YSLEER. The V gene lost 4 bases and the J gene lost 3 bases, with 10 bases spanning the gap. CDR3 coding DNA: TGCGCCAGCAGCCCGAAGGGAGGTGGGGCCAACGTCCTGACTTTC. As protein: CASSPKGGGANVLTF.

Only a few counts were recorded for this clonotype. The chain couples TRBV25-1 to TRBJ2-7, with D maybe TRBD2 (5 bases). The germline CDR1 and CDR2 sequences are MGHDK and SYGVNS. The CDR3 spans 16 residues. V lost 4 bases, J lost 2 bases, and 18 bases lay in between. CDR3 DNA: TGTGCCAGCAGTGCTAGGTCGACTACCTACCCCTACGAGCAGTACTTC. Protein product: CASSARSTTYPYEQYF.

The chain couples TRBV2 to TRBJ2-5; no firm D call. This CDR3 spans 13 amino acids. Germline CDR1 reads SNHLY; CDR2 reads FYNNEI. V was trimmed by 6 bases and J by 2 bases, leaving 10 bases between them. The CDR3 spells CASRGYPQETQYF. Written as DNA, the CDR3 is TGTGCCAGCAGGGGTTACCCTCAAGAGACCCAGTACTTC.

On this clonotype itself: This sequence may be a read error, since a much larger clone differs from it by one base. The V and J genes are TRBV19 and TRBJ1-1; D may be TRBD1 (6 bases). The CDR3 loop spans 15 amino acids. Germline CDR1 and CDR2: LNHDA and SQIVND (reference sequence). V gave up 7 bases and J gave up 4 bases, with 19 bases separating them. This CDR3 is CASTSQGSGATEAFF. The CDR3 DNA sequence: TGTGCCAGTACCTCACAGGGTTCGGGTGCCACTGAAGCTTTCTTT.

The chain employs TRBV6-4 and TRBJ2-6, with 9 bases identical to TRBD2. This CDR3 is 20 amino acids long. The V segment lost 0 bases and the J segment 0 bases; nucleotides outside the gene matches: 9. In germline, CDR1 is MRHNA, CDR2 SNTAGT. CDR3 DNA: TGTGCCAGCAGTGACTCGCCCCTCGCGGGAGGGCCCTCTGGGGCCAACGTCCTGACTTTC. Translating it yields CASSDSPLAGGPSGANVLTF.

This clonotype appeared many times. The chain is built from TRBV12-3 or TRBV12-4 and TRBJ1-5, with D uncertain. The V gene lost 2 bases and the J gene lost 3 bases, with 11 bases spanning the gap. CDR3 length: 15 amino acids. CDR3 residues: CASSLTGVYNQPQHF. The DNA for the CDR3 is TGTGCCAGCAGTTTAACGGGTGTTTACAATCAGCCCCAGCATTTT.